This T cell receptor (beta chain) was identified in a study of T cells in Graves' hyperthyroidism and ophthalmopathy. Findings and limits, study-wide: Model-based prediction identified ophthalmopathy a median about 6 months prior to its onset.

The CDR3 consists of 12 residues. V was cut by 5 bases and J by 15 bases, with 17 bases left in between. Germline V gives CDR1 LNHDA, CDR2 SQIVND (reference sequence). This clonotype was counted ten times or more. The antigen is undetermined. Researchers took RNA transcripts and amplified the TCR beta CDR3 regions from them. Researchers ran a first-round RT-PCR on the TCR CDR3 using the HTBI primer set. From the multiplex PCR reads, TCRdb called clonotypes with MiXCR, one entry per CDR3 protein. The sample consists of fewer than 40,000 distinct CDR3 sequences, 52% of them appearing once. Sequenced: blood. This TCR was sampled from a man aged 35 to 55 with Graves' ophthalmopathy. The gene calls are TRBV19 and TRBJ2-1; D perhaps matches TRBD2 (5 bases). The DNA for the CDR3 is TGTGCCAGTAGTCCCGGGGTGGGCGATTGGTTCTTC. It translates to CASSPGVGDWFF.